The rows below give T cell receptor beta chains drawn from one sample of a study of shared clonotypes between healthy human individuals. The data were produced by immunoSEQ multiplex PCR, yet TCRdb's version contains in-frame clones alone and is incomplete. The profile shows more than 2,000,000 clones, roughly nine tenths of them singletons. The sample comprised naive CD4+ T cells sorted from blood. These receptors were obtained from a man aged 18 to 30 in good health. Both conserved end residues are part of each CDR3. D genes are given only for firm matches. The size of a clone is reported for some rows only, either as once, few or many, or as a class for expanded clones.

>TRBJ1-5|.|TRBV10-3|.
TGTGCCACCAACCCGGCGGACAATCAGCCCCAGCATTTT
CATNPADNQPQHF
>TRBJ1-2|.|TRBV11-2|TRBD1
TGTGCCAGCAGCTTGGGGACAGCTAACTATGGCTACACCTTC
CASSLGTANYGYTF
>TRBJ1-3|.|TRBV7-6|.
TGTGCCAGCAGCTCCTATACGTCAAGAAACACCATATATTTT
CASSSYTSRNTIYF
>TRBJ1-5|.|TRBV19|.
TGTGCCAGTACGACAGATAGCAATCAGCCCCAGCATTTT
CASTTDSNQPQHF
>TRBJ1-4|.|TRBV9|.
TGTGCCAGCAGCCTTATGGGGGGAACTAATGAAAAACTGTTTTTT
CASSLMGGTNEKLFF
>TRBJ2-7|.|TRBV28|TRBD1
TGTGCCAGCAGTGAAGCCCCGACAGGGGTCAACGAGCAGTACTTC
CASSEAPTGVNEQYF
>TRBJ1-6|.|TRBV2|.
TGTGCCAGCAGCGGGACACATAATTCACCCCTCCACTTT
CASSGTHNSPLHF
>TRBJ2-3|.|TRBV7-3|.
TGTGCCAGCAGCTTAACCCGGGGCACAGATACGCAGTATTTT
CASSLTRGTDTQYF
>TRBJ2-1|once|TRBV7-2|.
TGTGCCAGCAGCTTAACCCACCTTAATGAGCAGTTCTTC
CASSLTHLNEQFF
>TRBJ1-6|few|TRBV28|.
TGTGCCAGCAGTGGCAACGATAATTCACCCCTCCACTTT
CASSGNDNSPLHF
>TRBJ2-2|.|TRBV4-3|.
TGCGCCAGCAGCCAAGAGTTCGCGAACACCGGGGAGCTGTTTTTT
CASSQEFANTGELFF
>TRBJ2-2|.|TRBV10-1|TRBD2
TGCGCCAGCAACCCCGGGACTAGCCCGAACCCCGAGAACACCGGGGAGCTGTTTTTT
CASNPGTSPNPENTGELFF
>TRBJ1-6|.|TRBV19|.
TGTGCCGGAGGAACAGGGAGCTCCTATAATTCACCCCTCCACTTT
CAGGTGSSYNSPLHF
>TRBJ1-1|.|TRBV29-1|.
TGCAGCGCCGAACCCAAGTTGAACACTGAAGCTTTCTTT
CSAEPKLNTEAFF
>TRBJ2-7|.|TRBV7-2|.
TGTGCCAGCAGCCCAGGTAGCGGATACTCCTACGAGCAGTACTTC
CASSPGSGYSYEQYF
>TRBJ2-7|.|TRBV5-6|TRBD1
TGTGCCAGCAGCTTGGCAGGGACAGGGTCGGACGAGCAGTACTTC
CASSLAGTGSDEQYF
>TRBJ2-5|.|TRBV29-1|TRBD2
TGCAGCGTGCCCTCCCAGCGGGGAGAAGAGACCCAGTACTTC
CSVPSQRGEETQYF